Listed below are T cell receptor beta chains from one sample, sequenced in a study of beta chain features in type 1 diabetes. Assay used: immunoSEQ multiplex PCR; TCRdb lists only in-frame clones, some missing. This sample carries some 700,000 clones, 13% of them seen once, and the ten largest clones take around 0.022%. Sequenced: naive CD4+ T cells from blood. All receptors derive from a man in his late teens or twenties with type 1 diabetes. Both conserved end residues are part of each CDR3. D genes are given only for firm matches. The size field is filled for only some rows; it gives once, few, many or a size class.

>TRBJ1-1|few|NA|TRBV9
CASTIGELNTEAFF
TGTGCCAGCACCATAGGGGAGTTGAACACTGAAGCTTTCTTT
>TRBJ1-1|NA|NA|TRBV2
CASSGQHTEAFF
TGTGCCAGCAGCGGACAGCACACTGAAGCTTTCTTT
>TRBJ1-6|NA|NA|TRBV18
CASSPPQGLGSPLHF
TGTGCCAGCTCACCACCTCAGGGTTTAGGATCACCCCTCCACTTT
>TRBJ1-4|few|NA|TRBV2
CASSEPPAQINEKLFF
TGTGCCAGCAGTGAACCCCCAGCCCAAATTAATGAAAAACTGTTTTTT
>TRBJ1-1|NA|NA|TRBV28
CASRRGAEAFF
TGTGCCAGCAGAAGGGGCGCGGAAGCTTTCTTT
>TRBJ2-1|few|TRBD2|TRBV5-4
CASSLSGGALSEQFF
TGTGCCAGCAGCCTTAGCGGGGGGGCCCTCAGTGAGCAGTTCTTC
>TRBJ2-7|NA|TRBD2|TRBV13
CASSTLPPTSAEWGSYEQYF
TGTGCCAGCAGCACCCTACCTCCCACTAGCGCTGAATGGGGCTCCTACGAGCAGTACTTC
>TRBJ2-5|NA|TRBD1|TRBV5-4
CASSRKDREWETQYF
TGTGCCAGCAGCCGTAAGGACAGGGAATGGGAGACCCAGTACTTC
>TRBJ1-2|few|NA|TRBV5-1
CASSPTGVEADGYTF
TGCGCCAGCAGCCCGACGGGGGTAGAAGCGGATGGCTACACCTTC
>TRBJ1-5|NA|TRBD1|TRBV30
CAWRDAGTGANQPQHF
TGTGCCTGGAGAGACGCCGGGACAGGTGCAAATCAGCCCCAGCATTTT
>TRBJ2-1|NA|TRBD1|TRBV18
CASSPGQGAFDNEQFF
TGTGCCAGCTCACCTGGCCAGGGGGCTTTCGACAATGAGCAGTTCTTC
>TRBJ2-2|NA|TRBD2|TRBV7-9
CASSESSGGPNTGELFF
TGTGCCAGCAGCGAATCTAGCGGGGGGCCTAACACCGGGGAGCTGTTTTTT
>TRBJ1-6|NA|TRBD1|TRBV30
CAWKTGVNNSPLHF
TGTGCCTGGAAGACAGGGGTCAATAATTCACCCCTCCACTTT
>TRBJ1-2|NA|NA|TRBV19
CASREEVHGYTF
TGTGCCAGTAGGGAGGAGGTGCATGGCTACACCTTC
>TRBJ2-7|NA|TRBD1|TRBV5-1
CASSLEGAGSYEQYF
TGCGCCAGCAGCTTGGAGGGGGCCGGATCCTACGAGCAGTACTTC
>TRBJ2-3|few|TRBD2|TRBV9
CASSVSGGSTDTQYF
TGTGCCAGCAGCGTTTCGGGGGGTAGCACAGATACGCAGTATTTT
>TRBJ1-2|few|NA|TRBV29-1
CSVGPRLSNYGYTF
TGCAGCGTCGGACCGAGGCTCTCTAACTATGGCTACACCTTC
>TRBJ1-1|NA|NA|TRBV2
CASDTSVTGTEAFF
TGTGCCAGTGATACCTCAGTCACAGGGACGGAAGCTTTCTTT
>TRBJ1-1|NA|NA|TRBV9
CASSVAPGTEAFF
TGTGCCAGCAGCGTAGCGCCAGGCACTGAAGCTTTCTTT
>TRBJ2-7|few|NA|TRBV5-1
CASSDSTYEQYF
TGCGCCAGCAGTGACAGTACCTACGAGCAGTACTTC
>TRBJ2-7|NA|TRBD1|TRBV9
CASSPGQASYEQYF
TGTGCCAGCAGCCCCGGACAGGCCTCCTACGAGCAGTACTTC
>TRBJ2-1|NA|NA|TRBV6-1
CASRLDGSSYNEQFF
TGTGCCAGCAGACTTGACGGAAGCTCCTACAATGAGCAGTTCTTC
>TRBJ2-5|NA|NA|TRBV4-1
CASSPGWGNQETQYF
TGCGCCAGCAGCCCCGGGTGGGGGAATCAAGAGACCCAGTACTTC
>TRBJ2-5|NA|NA|TRBV7-2
CASSVAGRLGETQYF
TGTGCCAGCAGCGTAGCAGGGAGGTTGGGGGAGACCCAGTACTTC
>TRBJ2-2|once|NA|TRBV30
CAWSGRGTGELFF
TGTGCCTGGAGTGGGAGGGGCACCGGGGAGCTGTTTTTT
>TRBJ1-3|NA|NA|TRBV13
CASSDTTGNTIYF
TGTGCCAGCAGCGACACGACTGGAAACACCATATATTTT
>TRBJ2-1|few|TRBD1|TRBV4-1
CASSPGQGPYTEQFF
TGCGCCAGCAGCCCTGGACAGGGCCCTTACACTGAGCAGTTCTTC
>TRBJ2-2|few|NA|TRBV5-1
CASSGRTSGGAGELFF
TGCGCCAGCAGCGGGCGGACAAGCGGAGGCGCCGGGGAGCTGTTTTTT
>TRBJ1-2|NA|NA|TRBV30
CAWTPGEGGYTF
TGTGCCTGGACCCCAGGGGAGGGAGGCTACACCTTC
>TRBJ2-5|few|TRBD1|TRBV5-1
CASSLQTGGAGETQYF
TGCGCCAGCAGCCTCCAAACAGGGGGAGCCGGGGAGACCCAGTACTTC
>TRBJ1-4|few|NA|TRBV6-5
CASSYAIGEKLFF
TGTGCCAGCAGTTACGCAATAGGGGAAAAACTGTTTTTT
>TRBJ1-2|NA|NA|TRBV6-1
CASSAPGQGNYGYTF
TGTGCCAGCAGTGCACCGGGACAAGGAAACTATGGCTACACCTTC
>TRBJ2-5|NA|NA|TRBV10-2
CASSEAGKETQYF
TGCGCCAGCAGTGAGGCCGGAAAAGAGACCCAGTACTTC
>TRBJ1-5|NA|TRBD1|TRBV15
CATSQRDRDQPQHF
TGTGCCACCAGCCAACGAGACAGGGATCAGCCCCAGCATTTT
>TRBJ1-5|NA|NA|TRBV7-9
CASSLEAGANQPQHF
TGTGCCAGCAGCTTAGAGGCGGGGGCGAATCAGCCCCAGCATTTT
>TRBJ1-4|few|TRBD1|TRBV2
CASRQTGVNEKLFF
TGTGCCAGCAGGCAGACAGGGGTTAATGAAAAACTGTTTTTT
>TRBJ2-2|NA|NA|TRBV10-3
CAISDRTGHTGELFF
TGTGCCATCAGTGACCGTACAGGGCACACCGGGGAGCTGTTTTTT
>TRBJ1-6|NA|NA|TRBV10-3
CAITSGWGSPLHF
TGTGCCATCACATCGGGGTGGGGTTCACCCCTCCACTTT
>TRBJ2-7|NA|NA|TRBV9
CASSVSGTNSYEQYF
TGTGCCAGCAGCGTTTCCGGGACAAACTCCTACGAGCAGTACTTC
>TRBJ1-5|few|NA|TRBV29-1
CSVGTDSNQPQHF
TGCAGCGTTGGGACAGATAGCAATCAGCCCCAGCATTTT
>TRBJ2-1|few|NA|TRBV20-1
CSAINNEQFF
TGCAGTGCTATTAACAATGAGCAGTTCTTC
>TRBJ2-1|NA|TRBD1|TRBV20-1
CSTGTGNEQFF
TGCAGTACCGGGACAGGCAATGAGCAGTTCTTC
>TRBJ1-3|NA|NA|TRBV30
CAWRGGASSGNTIYF
TGTGCCTGGAGAGGAGGGGCAAGCTCTGGAAACACCATATATTTT
>TRBJ2-3|NA|TRBD1|TRBV30
CAWSRTGGSADTQYF
TGTGCCTGGAGCCGGACAGGGGGATCGGCAGATACGCAGTATTTT